A selection of T cell receptor beta chains follows, all from one sample in a study of liver allograft versus peripheral blood T cells. TCRdb passed the reads through MiXCR, listing each CDR3 protein once. The sample has 1,500 to 2,000 distinct CDR3 sequences; 15% are singletons. Receptors originate from a human patient who had a liver transplant. Some T cells may be graft donor cells. Each CDR3 is given with its conserved first and last residue. A D gene is named only where the DNA matches it firmly. Clone size appears in some rows only: once, few, many, or a class for an expanded clone.

V gene	D gene	CDR3 length	clone size	J gene	CDR3 protein	CDR3 DNA
TRBV6-1	TRBD1	15	few	TRBJ1-1	CASRAGTGLDTEAFF	TGTGCCAGCAGGGCCGGGACAGGGCTGGACACTGAAGCTTTCTTT
TRBV6-6	TRBD1	16	large	TRBJ2-6	CASGGTGNSGANVLTF	TGTGCCAGCGGGGGGACAGGAAACTCTGGGGCCAACGTCCTGACTTTC
TRBV20-1	-	13	medium-sized	TRBJ1-4	CSARDQGNEKLFF	TGCAGTGCTAGAGATCAAGGGAATGAAAAACTGTTTTTT
TRBV20-1	TRBD2	17	medium-sized	TRBJ2-7	CSARVQGLAGGLLEQYF	TGCAGTGCTAGAGTTCAAGGACTAGCGGGAGGCCTCTTGGAGCAGTACTTC
TRBV10-3	-	14	large	TRBJ2-7	CAIKAGQGSYEQYF	TGTGCCATCAAAGCAGGTCAGGGTAGTTACGAGCAGTACTTC
TRBV6-5	-	14	medium-sized	TRBJ2-3	CASSYRTAIDTQYF	TGTGCCAGCAGTTACCGGACAGCCATAGATACGCAGTATTTT
TRBV11-3	-	13	medium-sized	TRBJ1-1	CASSYGPNTEAFF	TGTGCCAGCAGCTACGGTCCGAACACTGAAGCTTTCTTT
TRBV9	-	15	medium-sized	TRBJ1-2	CASSIRASRGYGYTF	TGTGCCAGCAGCATCAGAGCGAGTAGGGGGTATGGCTACACCTTC
TRBV15	-	14	medium-sized	TRBJ1-2	CATSRDFGARGYTF	TGTGCCACCAGCAGAGATTTTGGGGCGCGGGGCTACACCTTC
TRBV15	-	18	medium-sized	TRBJ2-2	CATSRDLPHGANTGELFF	TGTGCCACCAGCAGAGATCTCCCACACGGGGCGAACACCGGGGAGCTGTTTTTT
TRBV20-1	TRBD1	12	medium-sized	TRBJ1-2	CSASGQGAAYTF	TGCAGTGCTAGCGGACAGGGGGCGGCCTACACCTTC
TRBV25-1	TRBD1	13	medium-sized	TRBJ1-2	CASRLTGAVGYTF	TGTGCCAGCAGGCTCACAGGGGCGGTTGGCTACACCTTC
TRBV6-2/TRBV6-3	-	16	medium-sized	TRBJ1-5	CASSFAGAIGNQPQHF	TGTGCCAGCAGCTTTGCGGGGGCTATCGGGAATCAGCCCCAGCATTTT
TRBV5-6	-	11	-	TRBJ2-5	CASRSGETQYF	TGTGCCAGCAGATCCGGGGAGACCCAGTACTTC
TRBV30	-	16	-	TRBJ1-1	CAWSVSLVSGYTEAFF	TGTGCCTGGAGTGTATCCCTTGTATCAGGGTACACTGAAGCTTTCTTT
TRBV20-1	TRBD1	13	medium-sized	TRBJ2-7	CSAIRTGALEQYF	TGCAGTGCCATACGGACAGGGGCCCTCGAGCAGTACTTC
TRBV2	-	14	medium-sized	TRBJ1-4	CASSGFEGNEKLFF	TGTGCCAGCAGCGGCTTTGAGGGTAATGAAAAACTGTTTTTT
TRBV20-1	TRBD2	14	medium-sized	TRBJ2-1	CSARETSGYNEQFF	TGCAGTGCTAGAGAGACTAGCGGTTACAATGAGCAGTTCTTC
TRBV12-3/TRBV12-4	-	14	medium-sized	TRBJ1-1	CASRQEDLAVEAFF	TGTGCCAGCAGGCAGGAGGACCTCGCTGTTGAAGCTTTCTTT
TRBV7-2	-	14	medium-sized	TRBJ2-7	CASSLEAERYEQYF	TGTGCCAGCAGCTTAGAAGCCGAGCGCTACGAGCAGTACTTC
TRBV27	-	14	medium-sized	TRBJ2-2	CASSLAAGTGELFF	TGTGCCAGCAGTTTAGCCGCGGGAACCGGGGAGCTGTTTTTT
TRBV7-9	TRBD2	15	medium-sized	TRBJ2-4	CASSSPGGLKNIQYF	TGTGCCAGCAGCTCCCCGGGAGGGCTCAAAAACATTCAGTACTTC
TRBV27	TRBD2	18	medium-sized	TRBJ2-2	CASRMEFPAGVRTGELFF	TGTGCCAGCAGAATGGAGTTCCCAGCGGGGGTTCGGACCGGGGAGCTGTTTTTT
TRBV2	-	13	medium-sized	TRBJ1-2	CASSEPASYGYTF	TGTGCCAGCAGTGAGCCGGCGTCCTATGGCTACACCTTC
TRBV15	-	15	-	TRBJ2-3	CATSSRRGSTDTQYF	TGTGCCACCAGCAGTCGACGGGGAAGCACAGATACGCAGTATTTT
TRBV25-1	-	13	medium-sized	TRBJ1-1	CASSPREQSPAFF	TGTGCCAGCAGCCCTCGGGAGCAATCCCCAGCTTTCTTT
TRBV5-1	TRBD1	16	-	TRBJ1-2	CASRRGQGEANYGYTF	TGCGCCAGCAGGAGGGGACAGGGAGAAGCTAACTATGGCTACACCTTC
TRBV19	TRBD1	15	medium-sized	TRBJ2-7	CASSSTGFGTYEQYF	TGTGCCAGTAGCTCGACAGGGTTTGGGACCTACGAGCAGTACTTC
TRBV20-1	-	13	large	TRBJ1-2	CSAGTDGFYGYTF	TGCAGTGCCGGAACCGATGGTTTCTATGGCTACACCTTC